This T cell receptor (beta chain) was found in a study of identical twins. The CDR3 runs 14 residues. CDR1 is DFQATT and CDR2 is SNEGSKA in the germline V gene (reference sequence). Trimming stripped 6 bases from V and 5 bases from J, with 17 bases between. Healthy Caucasian donors formed the entire cohort. Study findings and constraints: Modelling approaches yielded underestimates of out-of-frame TCR alpha sharing between monozygotic twins.

One entry per CDR3 protein, called by TCRdb with MiXCR from the 5' RACE reads. The sample holds 450,000 or so distinct CDR3 sequences, roughly 26% seen once. In regard to this clonotype: Its antigen is currently unknown.

Another study also made use of these data, one on T cells expressing NK-cell markers. That investigation notes: Investigators obtained TCR beta repertoires from sorted CD3+CD56+NKG2C+, CD3+CD56+NKG2C- and CD3+CD56-NKG2C+ T cells.

The sequenced sample was CD4+ T cells sorted from blood. J is TRBJ2-1 and V is TRBV20-1; D call uncertain. This TCR was sampled from a woman in her late teens or twenties in good health. This chain's CDR3 is CSASVGSAHNEQFF. The CDR3 DNA is TGCAGTGCCTCTGTCGGCTCGGCCCACAATGAGCAGTTCTTC.